This passage covers 11 T cell receptor beta chains from one sample sequenced in a study of radiotherapy plus CTLA-4 blockade in lung cancer. The assay was immunoSEQ multiplex PCR, and TCRdb's table has in-frame clones only and misses some. The repertoire consists of around 53,000 clones, with approximately 86% occurring once and the leading ten covering about a sixth. The specimen was peripheral blood, collected from a patient treated with radiotherapy plus ipilimumab. The receptor set was obtained from a human donor with non-small cell lung cancer that progressed on radiotherapy plus ipilimumab. Some clones in this sample may be carry-over from other donors' samples.

DNA for the CDR3: TGCGCCAGCAGCTTGGGCGGTTACAATGAGCAGTTCTTC. This gives the protein CASSLGGYNEQFF. J is TRBJ2-1 and V is TRBV5-1; no reliable D call. CDR1 SGHRS and CDR2 YFSETQ come from the germline V gene. Trimming removed 0 bases from V and 4 bases from J, with 5 bases in between. This CDR3 has 13 residues.

The CDR3 here is CASSIQGGLVSPLHF. Written as DNA, the CDR3 is TGTGCCAGTAGTATACAGGGAGGGTTGGTTTCACCCCTCCACTTT. The chain joins TRBV19 to TRBJ1-6, with D possibly being TRBD1 (5 bases). CDR1 is LNHDA, CDR2 SQIVND, per germline (reference sequence). Trimming pared 2 bases from V and 9 bases from J, leaving 14 bases between. The CDR3 is 15 residues long. Variable domain in full (rest from reference TRBV19 and TRBJ1-6): DGGITQSPKYLFRKEGQNVTLSCEQNLNHDAMYWYRQDPGQGLRLIYYSQIVNDFQKGDIAEGYSVSREKKESFPLTVTSAQKNPTAFYLCASSIQGGLVSPLHFGNGTRLTVT.

The chain couples TRBV7-6 to TRBJ2-2, with 9 positions matching TRBD2. The CDR3 extends over 19 amino acids. Germline trimming cut 2 bases from V and 0 bases from J; bases unmatched to any gene: 10. In germline, CDR1 is SGHVS, CDR2 FNYEAQ. The CDR3 here is CASSLSLQRGATNTGELFF. The CDR3 DNA reads TGTGCCAGCAGCTTAAGTCTACAGCGGGGGGCCACGAACACCGGGGAGCTGTTTTTT.

CDR3 nucleotide sequence: TGTGCCAGCTCACTCTGGACAGAAGCGATGGACTATGGCTACACCTTC. Its translation is CASSLWTEAMDYGYTF. The chain combines TRBV18 with TRBJ1-2, with D maybe TRBD1 (6 bases). Germline lookup yields CDR1 KGHSH and CDR2 LQKENI. Trimming shortened V by 4 bases and J by 3 bases, and 18 bases separated the two germline ends. The CDR3 has 16 amino acids.

The genes are TRBV13 and TRBJ1-5; D is perhaps TRBD1 (5 bases). This CDR3 region has 16 residues. The germline V and J ends were trimmed by 6 bases and 9 bases, with 24 bases remaining between them. CDR1 is PRHDT and CDR2 is FYEKMQ in the germline V gene (reference sequence). CDR3 sequence reads: CASRLSKGPRQGPQHF. Written as DNA, the CDR3 is TGTGCCAGCAGACTAAGCAAGGGGCCCCGGCAAGGGCCCCAGCATTTT.

The J gene is TRBJ2-5, the V gene TRBV5-6; 7 positions match TRBD1. The J call is doubtful: the DNA matches TRBJ2-7 better. Per the germline V gene, CDR1 is SGHDT and CDR2 is YYEEEE. The CDR3 totals 15 residues. The CDR3: CASSKTGVTSYEQYF. The CDR3, as DNA: TGTGCCAGCAGCAAAACAGGGGTCACCTCCTACGAGCAGTACTTC.

The V gene is TRBV7-2, the J gene TRBJ2-1; possible D gene TRBD2, 6 bases. Germline V gene sequence: CDR1 SGHTA, CDR2 FQGNSA. Trimming cost V 1 base and J 4 bases, with 14 bases left between them. The CDR3 sequence is 16 residues long. DNA for the CDR3: TGTGCCAGCAGCTTAGTACGACTAGTGGTATACAATGAGCAGTTCTTC. Its protein is CASSLVRLVVYNEQFF.

The rearrangement uses TRBV19 and TRBJ2-3; 7 bases fit TRBD2. After removal of 2 bases from V and 4 bases from J, the junction contained 6 bases not matched to a gene. The CDR3 has 15 amino acids. The germline V gene encodes CDR1 LNHDA and CDR2 SQIVND (reference sequence). Here the CDR3 reads CASSITAGEADTQYF. The CDR3 DNA reads as TGTGCCAGTAGTATAACGGCGGGGGAGGCAGATACGCAGTATTTT.

The rearrangement joins TRBV4-2 to TRBJ2-2; D unresolved. The CDR3 totals 17 residues. Germline V gives CDR1 LGHNA, CDR2 YNFKEQ. The germline V and J ends were trimmed by 0 bases and 8 bases, with 19 bases remaining between them. The CDR3 DNA reads as TGTGCCAGCAGCCAAGATTATTTAGGTAGCTTCGGTGGGGAGCTGTTTTTT. Its protein is CASSQDYLGSFGGELFF.

The V call is TRBV14, the J call TRBJ2-7, with 7 nucleotides matching TRBD1. CDR1 is SGHDN, CDR2 FVKESK, per germline. The CDR3 covers 15 residues. The trim removed 1 base at V and 4 bases at J, leaving 7 bases unmatched. CDR3 sequence (DNA): TGTGCCAGCAGCCAAGGTACCGGGACAGCTTACGAGCAGTACTTC. Protein product: CASSQGTGTAYEQYF.

V is TRBV7-9 and J is TRBJ2-3; tentative D call: TRBD1 (6 bases). The ends were cut back, 6 bases at V and 0 bases at J, with 10 bases in the middle. Per germline, CDR1 SEHNR and CDR2 FQNEAQ (reference sequence). The CDR3 extends over 14 amino acids. CDR3: CASRTGDSTDTQYF. As DNA, the CDR3 is TGTGCCAGCAGGACAGGTGATAGCACAGATACGCAGTATTTT.